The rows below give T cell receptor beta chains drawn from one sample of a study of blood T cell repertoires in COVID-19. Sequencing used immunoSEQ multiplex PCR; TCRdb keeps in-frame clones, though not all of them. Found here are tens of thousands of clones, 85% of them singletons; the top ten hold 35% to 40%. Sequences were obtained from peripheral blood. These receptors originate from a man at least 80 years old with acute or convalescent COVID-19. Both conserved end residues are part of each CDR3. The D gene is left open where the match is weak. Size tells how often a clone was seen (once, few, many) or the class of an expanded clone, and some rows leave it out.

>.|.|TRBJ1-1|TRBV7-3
TGTGCCAGCAGCCCCATGCCACAGGGCCCCGCTTTCTTT
CASSPMPQGPAFF
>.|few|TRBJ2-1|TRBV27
TGTGCCAGCAGTTCCCCTAGACTCCCCGACAATGAGCAGTTCTTC
CASSSPRLPDNEQFF
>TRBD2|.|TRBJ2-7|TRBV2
TGTGCCAGCACCTGGGGACTAGTCTACGAGCAGTACTTC
CASTWGLVYEQYF
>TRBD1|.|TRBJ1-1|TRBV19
TGTGCCAGTAGTATCGGCCAGGGGGCGCGAGGAACTGAAGCTTTCTTT
CASSIGQGARGTEAFF
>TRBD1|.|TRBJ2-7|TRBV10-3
TGTGCCATCAGTGAGGTCTTGGGACAGAGCTCCTACGAGCAGTACTTC
CAISEVLGQSSYEQYF
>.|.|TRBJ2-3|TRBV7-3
TGTGCCAGCAGTTCCAGAGGAGCGGGTGACACAGATACGCAGTATTTT
CASSSRGAGDTDTQYF
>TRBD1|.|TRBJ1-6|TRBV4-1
TGCGCCAGCAGCCAAGACCGGGACAGGGGTTCACCCCTCCACTTT
CASSQDRDRGSPLHF
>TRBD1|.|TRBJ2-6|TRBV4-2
TGTGCCAGCAGCCAAGGACAGGGGGTCTCTGGGGCCAACGTCCTGACTTTC
CASSQGQGVSGANVLTF
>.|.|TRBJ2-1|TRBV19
TGTGCCAGTAGTATAGAGTTGAGGGGGACGTACAATGAGCAGTTCTTC
CASSIELRGTYNEQFF
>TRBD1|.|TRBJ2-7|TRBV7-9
TGTGCCAGCAGATCGGACAGGACCAGCTCCTACGAGCAGTACTTC
CASRSDRTSSYEQYF
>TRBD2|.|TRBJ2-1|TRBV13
TGTGCCAGCAGCTTAGGTGAATTGGCTAGCGGGAGCGGCAATGAGCAGTTCTTC
CASSLGELASGSGNEQFF
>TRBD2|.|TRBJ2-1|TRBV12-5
TGTGCTAGTGGTTTGGTGACTAGCGGGAGGTTTGAGCAGTTCTTC
CASGLVTSGRFEQFF
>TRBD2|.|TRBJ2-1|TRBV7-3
TGTGCCAGCAGCTGGGGACTAGCCGCCTACAATGAGCAGTTCTTC
CASSWGLAAYNEQFF
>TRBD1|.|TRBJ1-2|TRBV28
TGTGCCAGCGGTCGACCCGGACAGGGAGGCGGCTACACCTTC
CASGRPGQGGGYTF
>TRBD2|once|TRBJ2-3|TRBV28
TGTGCCAGCAGTCCCTCTAGCGGATACACAGATACGCAGTATTTT
CASSPSSGYTDTQYF
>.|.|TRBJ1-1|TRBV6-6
TGTGCCAGCAGTTACTCGGTGGGACAGAACACTGAAGCTTTCTTT
CASSYSVGQNTEAFF
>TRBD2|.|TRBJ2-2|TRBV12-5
TGTGCTAGTGGTTTCCTGGGGGGGAAGAACACCGGGGAGCTGTTTTTT
CASGFLGGKNTGELFF
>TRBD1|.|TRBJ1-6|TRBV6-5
TGTGCCAGCAACTTGGACAGGGGTAATTCACCCCTCCACTTT
CASNLDRGNSPLHF
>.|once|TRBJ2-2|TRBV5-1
TGCGCCAGCAGCTTGCGGCAGGCGAACACCGGGGAGCTGTTTTTT
CASSLRQANTGELFF
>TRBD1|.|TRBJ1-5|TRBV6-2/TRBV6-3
TGTGCCAGCAGTGCCAGACAGGGGGCTATCGGTCAGCCCCAGCATTTT
CASSARQGAIGQPQHF
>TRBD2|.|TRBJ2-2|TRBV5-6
TGTGCCAGCAGCTTGGCGCTCCGGGGGGGCGGGGAGCTGTTTTTT
CASSLALRGGGELFF
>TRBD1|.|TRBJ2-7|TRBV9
TGTGCCAGCAGCGCAGCCGGGACAGGGGATTACGAGCAGTACTTC
CASSAAGTGDYEQYF
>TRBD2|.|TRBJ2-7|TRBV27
TGTGCCAGCAGTTCAGCGGGGTCCGTCTACGAGCAGTACTTC
CASSSAGSVYEQYF
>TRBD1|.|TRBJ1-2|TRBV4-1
TGCGCCAGCAGCCAAGAACCACAGGGGGCGATTGGCTACACCTTC
CASSQEPQGAIGYTF
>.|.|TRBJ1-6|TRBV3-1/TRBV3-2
TGTGCCAGCAGCCTTAAAACAGGGAATTCACCCCTCCACTTT
CASSLKTGNSPLHF
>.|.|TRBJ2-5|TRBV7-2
TGTGCCAGCAGCTCGGGGTGGGTGGGAGAGACCCAGTACTTC
CASSSGWVGETQYF
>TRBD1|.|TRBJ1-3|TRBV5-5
TGTGCCAGCAGCTTACAGGGGGCCAACACCATATATTTT
CASSLQGANTIYF
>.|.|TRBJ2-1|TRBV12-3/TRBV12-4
TGTGCCAGCAGTTTACGACTACAGCATGAGCAGTTCTTC
CASSLRLQHEQFF
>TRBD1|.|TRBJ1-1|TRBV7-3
TGTGCCAGCAGCGCTACCGACAGGGGGCGAGCTTTCTTT
CASSATDRGRAFF
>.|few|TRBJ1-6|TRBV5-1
TGCGCCAGCAGCTTGGAGTCAGGTGTTGCTAATTCACCCCTCCACTTT
CASSLESGVANSPLHF
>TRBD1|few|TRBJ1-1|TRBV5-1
TGCGCCAGCAGCTATGAGACAGGGCGCACTGAAGCTTTCTTT
CASSYETGRTEAFF
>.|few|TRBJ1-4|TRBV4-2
TGTGCCAGCAGCCAACCCCACAGGGAAAAACTGTTTTTT
CASSQPHREKLFF
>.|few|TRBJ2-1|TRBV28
TGTGCCAGCAGTTTCCGGGGTCGTGAGCAGTTCTTC
CASSFRGREQFF
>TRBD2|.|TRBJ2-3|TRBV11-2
TGTGCCAGCAGCCGAGTAGCGGGAGGGAGCACAGATACGCAGTATTTT
CASSRVAGGSTDTQYF
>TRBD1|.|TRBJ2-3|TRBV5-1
TGCGCCAGCAGCTGGCACCGGACAGGGGGCACAGATACGCAGTATTTT
CASSWHRTGGTDTQYF
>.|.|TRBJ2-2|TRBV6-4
TGTGCCAGCAGTGGTAGTACGAACACCGGGGAGCTGTTTTTT
CASSGSTNTGELFF
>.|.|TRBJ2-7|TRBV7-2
TGTGCCAGCAGCTTTGGTAGCGGTTCCTACGAGCAGTACTTC
CASSFGSGSYEQYF
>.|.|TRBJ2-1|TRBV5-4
TGTGCCAGCAGCTTGGCTGGAGTGGAGTACAATGAGCAGTTCTTC
CASSLAGVEYNEQFF
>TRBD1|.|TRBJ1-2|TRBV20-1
TGCAGTGCTTGGGACAGCAGGGGCTACACCTTC
CSAWDSRGYTF
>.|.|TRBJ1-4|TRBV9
TGTGCCAGCAGCACGGGGGGGTGGAGGGAAAAACTGTTTTTT
CASSTGGWREKLFF
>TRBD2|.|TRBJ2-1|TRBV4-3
TGCGCCAGCAGCCAAGCTAGCGGGAGTCCCTACAATGAGCAGTTCTTC
CASSQASGSPYNEQFF
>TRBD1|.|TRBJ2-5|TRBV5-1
TGCGCCAGCAGCACCGGACAGGGAAGAGAGGGACAAGAGACCCAGTACTTC
CASSTGQGREGQETQYF
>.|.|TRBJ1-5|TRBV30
TGTGCCTGGGGAAAGGGGGAGAGCAATCAGCCCCAGCATTTT
CAWGKGESNQPQHF
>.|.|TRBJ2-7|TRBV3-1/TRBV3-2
TGTGCCAGCAGCCCATGGCGGGGAACCTCCTACGAGCAGTACTTC
CASSPWRGTSYEQYF
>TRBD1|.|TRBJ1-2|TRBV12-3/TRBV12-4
TGTGCCAGCAGTACAGGGGGAGGCTATGGCTACACCTTC
CASSTGGGYGYTF
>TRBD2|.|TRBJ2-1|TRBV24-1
TGTGCCACCAGTACGGCGGGGGGAACCTACAATGAGCAGTTCTTC
CATSTAGGTYNEQFF
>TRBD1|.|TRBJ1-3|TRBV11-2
TGTGCCAGCTCCCGCGACAGGGCTGGAAACACCATATATTTT
CASSRDRAGNTIYF
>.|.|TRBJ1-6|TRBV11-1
TGTGCCAGCAGTGAACTGCGGGGGGGAAATAATTCACCCCTCCACTTT
CASSELRGGNNSPLHF